A selection of T cell receptor beta chains follows, all from one sample in a study of cytomegalovirus exposure and HLA in healthy donors. Method: immunoSEQ multiplex PCR; TCRdb's copy keeps in-frame clones and lacks some. The sample lists around 150,000 clones, around four fifths seen once, with less than 35% in the top ten. The sample comprised PBMCs. The source of these receptors is a man aged 25-45 years in good health and CMV-seropositive. CDR3s include the opening cysteine and the closing phenylalanine or tryptophan.

j_call: TRBJ1-3; v_call: TRBV11-2; cdr3_aa: CASSSAAGGNTIYF
j_call: TRBJ2-2; v_call: TRBV5-1; cdr3_aa: CASSLLGANTGELFF
j_call: TRBJ2-3; v_call: TRBV9; cdr3_aa: CASSVRGLGGNTQYF
j_call: TRBJ2-7; v_call: TRBV9; cdr3_aa: CASSPEISGSYEQYF
j_call: TRBJ2-2; v_call: TRBV7-3; cdr3_aa: CASSFGLNTGELFF
j_call: TRBJ1-2; v_call: TRBV25-1; cdr3_aa: CASNTASTGYTF
j_call: TRBJ2-6; v_call: TRBV27; cdr3_aa: CASAQGPGGANVLTF
j_call: TRBJ1-3; v_call: TRBV9; cdr3_aa: CASSGAGGATGNTIYF
j_call: TRBJ2-3; v_call: TRBV30; cdr3_aa: CAWSREAGPTDTQYF
j_call: TRBJ1-5; v_call: TRBV27; cdr3_aa: CASSIGTGPYSNQPQHF
j_call: TRBJ1-1; v_call: TRBV10-3; cdr3_aa: CAISGTGNTEAFF
j_call: TRBJ1-1; v_call: TRBV7-3; cdr3_aa: CASSATTGGGAFF
j_call: TRBJ2-3; v_call: TRBV13; cdr3_aa: CASSLVGSGGTDTQYF
j_call: TRBJ1-1; v_call: TRBV9; cdr3_aa: CASSPSGQGHTEAFF
j_call: TRBJ2-7; v_call: TRBV10-1; cdr3_aa: CASSEWDSEGDEQYF
j_call: TRBJ1-5; v_call: TRBV2; cdr3_aa: CASGPGQGDQPQHF
j_call: TRBJ1-2; v_call: TRBV4-2; cdr3_aa: CASSQAGTGIGYTF
j_call: TRBJ2-5; v_call: TRBV10-1; cdr3_aa: CASSESRTGGPETQYF
j_call: TRBJ1-2; v_call: TRBV27; cdr3_aa: CASSLNPQGNYGYTF
j_call: TRBJ2-6; v_call: TRBV5-5; cdr3_aa: CASSLGQVSSGANVLTF
j_call: TRBJ2-2; v_call: TRBV19; cdr3_aa: CASADLITGAGELFF